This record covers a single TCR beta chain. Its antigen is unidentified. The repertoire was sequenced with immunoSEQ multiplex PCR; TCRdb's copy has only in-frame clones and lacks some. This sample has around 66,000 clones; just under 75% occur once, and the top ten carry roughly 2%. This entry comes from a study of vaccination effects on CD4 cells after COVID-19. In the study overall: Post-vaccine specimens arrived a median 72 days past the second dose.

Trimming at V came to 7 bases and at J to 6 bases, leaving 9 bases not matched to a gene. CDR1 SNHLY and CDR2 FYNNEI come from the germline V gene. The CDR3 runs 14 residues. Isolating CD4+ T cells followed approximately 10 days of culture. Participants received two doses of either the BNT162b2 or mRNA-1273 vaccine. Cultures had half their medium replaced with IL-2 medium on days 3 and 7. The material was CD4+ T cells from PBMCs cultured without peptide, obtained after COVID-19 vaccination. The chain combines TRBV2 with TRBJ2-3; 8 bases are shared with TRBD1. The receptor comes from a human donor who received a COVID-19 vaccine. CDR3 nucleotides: TGTGCCAGCAACGGCGACAGGGGATTTGATACGCAGTATTTT. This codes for CASNGDRGFDTQYF.